This TCR beta chain was found in a study of T cell responses to AZD1222 COVID-19 vaccine (dated by TCRdb to the early 2020s). For context, the study as a whole: A total of 233 trial participants underwent TCR sequencing, of whom approximately 210 received two doses of AZD1222 and approximately 25 received two doses of the MenACWY control vaccine. Trial participants were enrolled by age into subgroups of 18-55, 56-69 and 70-plus years, and roughly 150, 30 and 60 TCR-sequenced participants, respectively, were included in these subgroups.

Interpreted using the paper, the time point label stands for: about 28 days (+/-7) after the second vaccine dose. AZD1222 recipients with second doses at about 4 weeks or about 12 weeks were pooled, because spike-specific TCR depth and breadth did not differ between schedules. Vaccinee samples were obtained from the UK trials COV001 and COV002, which included a single-blind randomized controlled phase 2/3 trial of AZD1222 (ChAdOx1 nCoV-19) in healthy adults. Trial participant PBMC samples were collected at day 0 and day 28 after the second dose for TCRbeta chain sequencing. CDR1 and CDR2 (KGHSH, LQKENI) derive from the germline V gene. V drops 2 bases and J drops 4 bases, leaving 28 bases in between. Taken from cysteine to phenylalanine, the CDR3 has 20 residues. CDR3 DNA only is kept here, 60 bases in frame from base 1. The CDR3 regions of human TCRbeta chains were analyzed by immunosequencing. On the study's bioinformatics: TCRs in the repertoires were compared against a reference library of SARS-CoV-2-specific TCRs that had been generated with the MIRA antigen-specificity platform. Breadth meant the fraction of unique TCRs that were SARS-CoV-2-associated, whereas depth meant the fraction of total T cells that were SARS-CoV-2-associated. Using the MIRA data, every spike-specific TCR was mapped to the spike region that the TCR reacted to and assigned to either a CD4 or a CD8 class. Log10-transformed breadth and depth values were compared by one-way ANOVA with Sidak's multiple comparisons tests. Sourced from immuneACCESS, this table was stored by TCRdb with only in-frame sequences that have V and J called. A share of the clones is absent; for the studies checked, an unresolved V gene accounts for under half, and the remainder has no known explanation. The V and J calls and clone size come from that table; D and trimming were worked out from the DNA. For this sample there are tens of thousands of clones; about 89% appear just once. The top ten hold 5% of the sample.

On this clone: The antigen this receptor binds is unknown. Base quality data are lacking; no much larger clone is found one base away.

The paper as a whole reports these results and caveats: Because no day 14 peak-response samples were available, repertoires were characterized only after the peak T cell response. Only a handful of AZD1222 recipients were SARS-CoV-2 seropositive at baseline, limiting conclusions about previously exposed vaccinees. Participants were mostly white British and included more females than males, and it was suggested by the authors that clonal diversity may have been underestimated. Reportedly, close to half of the unique spike-specific TCRs recognized epitopes lying outside the regions that are mutated in the B.1.351 and B.1.1.7 variants. The whole spike protein was spanned by vaccine-associated CD4 TCRs, and dominant responses were seen in regions 160-218 and 743-854. The 56-69-year group was small, and its depth increase did not reach significance, likely because of low power. After two AZD1222 doses, both the breadth and the depth of spike-specific TCRs were significantly higher than at day 0 and than in MenACWY recipients.

The starting material was peripheral blood, obtained 28 days after the second AZD1222 dose. The receptor chain draws on TRBV18 and TRBJ2-3, and the D gene may be TRBD1, 5 bases matching. This clonotype was obtained from an adult who received the AZD1222 COVID-19 vaccine. The DNA sequence reads TGTGCCAGCTCACCAGAGGACACATTAATGGAACTCGGCGCCCCAGATACGCAGTATTTT. This encodes CASSPEDTLMELGAPDTQYF.